This T cell receptor (beta chain) was captured in a study of blood T cell repertoires in COVID-19 (dated by TCRdb to between 2020 and 2021). With regard to the full study: Samples from collaborators originated in the United States, Italy and Spain and spanned both the acute and convalescent phases of COVID-19. The samples were drawn from two sources: the first 160 participants of the ongoing ImmuneRACE study, and 1,000 to 1,500 subjects contributed by 6 global collaborators. The repertoires were made available in a free public database intended to serve as a resource for research on the immune response to SARS-CoV-2. The prospective study material was composed of cDNA or gDNA derived from T cells, B-cell-depleted T cells, or PBMCs. Subjects who had been exposed to COVID-19, were actively infected with it, or had recovered from it provided the deeply sampled blood TCRbeta repertoires that made up the dataset. A de-identified subject ID, COVID-19 status, age in years and sex were almost always included in the sample metadata. HLA class I and class II types, where available, came from metadata supplied by the sample provider rather than from assay-based typing.

On the study overall, not on this receptor specifically: Clinical and demographic metadata were provided uncurated, with the amount varying by source and participant.

TCRbeta CDR3 regions were amplified from genomic DNA by means of the immunoSEQ Assay, a bias-controlled multiplex PCR. The source study handled its data this way. The number of nucleated cells in each sample was estimated by amplification of reference gene primers within the assay. To quantify the absolute abundance of each unique TCRbeta CDR3 rearrangement, sequence reads were collapsed and filtered. For each sample, productive Simpson clonality was calculated as the square root of Simpson's diversity index over productive rearrangements. TCRdb provides this immuneACCESS table in a form limited to in-frame rearrangements. Some clones are lacking; in checked studies, under half of them reflect an unresolved V gene, and why the rest are absent is not known. D and trimming were read from the DNA, whereas the V and J calls and clone size are those reported in that table. The sample has approximately 320,000 clones on record, 90% of them singletons. The ten largest make up approximately 2.5% of the sample.

Concerning this clone: Its antigen is still unknown. There are no base qualities to consult, and no much larger clone falls within one base.

Participants in the prospective study were aged roughly 18 to 95 years, lived in about two dozen United States geographic areas, and enrolled through a virtual design. To assign participants to cohorts, the prospective study relied on clinical history that participants themselves reported in a screening survey and a study questionnaire. For ImmuneRACE Cohort 3, a participant was defined as recovered based on two consecutive negative NP/OP PCR tests, clearance by a healthcare professional, or resolution of symptoms. Each participant in the prospective study had whole blood, serum and a nasopharyngeal or oropharyngeal swab collected by mobile phlebotomists. Over a roughly 2-month period, participants in the prospective study had the option of providing additional blood draws and questionnaires. Before DNA extraction, prospective study blood samples were shipped either frozen or at room temperature.

Sample: PBMCs or T cells enriched from blood (not recorded which). The sequence was obtained from a man between 60 and 70 years old who had recovered from COVID-19.

The nucleotide sequence is given as TGTGCCAGCAGCCCCGCACAGGGAAAGGGCTATGGCTACACCTTC. Its protein reads: CASSPAQGKGYGYTF. The sequence links TRBV5-4 to TRBJ1-2; the D segment could be TRBD1, given 6 matching bases. Counted from cysteine to phenylalanine, this CDR3 has 15 amino acids. This entry keeps only the CDR3 DNA: 45 bases, framed from base 1. V sheds 4 bases and J sheds 4 bases, leaving 17 bases between their ends. Based on the germline V gene (reference sequence), the CDR1 and CDR2 sequences are SGHNT and YYREEE. Where the CDR3 stops, the reference TRBV5-4 and TRBJ1-2 genes take over; the full variable domain is ETGVTQSPTHLIKTRGQQVTLRCSSQSGHNTVSWYQQALGQGPQFIFQYYREEENGRGNFPPRFSGLQFPNYSSELNVNALELDDSALYLCASSPAQGKGYGYTFGSGTRLTVV.